One sample yielded the 30 T cell receptor delta chains listed below, sequenced in a study of γδ T cells in repeated Plasmodium falciparum infection. Bulk repertoires came from Vgamma9/Vdelta2+ or Vdelta2-negative gammadelta T cells flow-sorted from PBMC. TCRdb re-identified clones in the multiplex PCR reads via CATT. Among about 57,000 delta-chain clones listed, approximately 1.7% were seen once. Sequencing was carried out using gamma-delta T cells from blood. Receptor source: a pool of human donors (malaria-infected and uninfected, not separated).

Many counts were recorded for this clone. With only one base between it and a far larger clone, this is likely a read error. The gene calls are TRDV2 and TRDJ1, with 10 bases aligning to TRDD3. Because TCRdb records no J gene, it was assigned here through a match of the DNA to germline. This CDR3 is built from 21 residues. The ends lost 4 bases at V and 1 base at J; junction bases unmatched: 23. The V gene's germline CDR1 is GEAIGNYY and CDR2 EKD. CDR3 bases: TGTGCCTGTGATGCGTACTGGGGGATGACTTCGGGTGCGGGTGGCACCGATAAACTCATCTTT. Its protein is CACDAYWGMTSGAGGTDKLIF.

As to this clone: The amino acid sequence in TCRdb belongs to a much larger clone and departs from this DNA's translation at residue 3, likely a sequencing read error; the sequence shown is translated from the DNA. The chain uses TRDV3 and TRDJ1; no reliable D call. The CDR3 extends over 12 amino acids. Germline V lookup: CDR1 TVYSNPD, CDR2 GDNSRS (reference sequence). The V end lost 5 bases, the J end lost 0 bases, and 10 bases lay between the germline ends. CDR3 region: CAPQVDTDKLIF. The CDR3 nucleotides read TGTGCCCCTCAGGTGGACACCGATAAACTCATCTTT.

For this clone: TCRdb's protein for this DNA is that of a much larger clone and differs from the translation at residue 8, likely a read error; the protein shown is the DNA translation. The chain combines TRDV3 with TRDJ1; tentatively, D is TRDD2 (5 bases). Trimming took 2 bases from V and 0 from J, leaving 25 bases between them. This CDR3 region has 18 residues. The V gene's germline CDR1 is TVYSNPD and CDR2 GDNSRS (reference sequence). Written as DNA, the CDR3 is TGTGCCTTTCCCCCACCTACGGCTGCCGCAAGGTACACCGATAAACTCATCTTT. Translation: CAFPPPTAAARYTDKLIF.

Points on this clone: This is likely an artifact of a read error, given a far larger clone one base away. This sample includes further DNA sequences coding for the same CDR3. J is TRDJ1 and V is TRDV1; 7 positions match TRDD3. Germline CDR1 and CDR2: TSWWSYY and QGS. This CDR3 has 17 amino acids. V was clipped by 3 bases and J by 2 bases; unmatched bases: 12. This CDR3 is CALGDARLGIHTDKLIF. The CDR3 DNA reads as TGTGCTCTTGGGGATGCTCGACTGGGGATCCATACCGATAAACTCATCTTT.

This clone has just a few counts. This DNA's translation differs at residue 18 from TCRdb's protein, which comes from a much larger clone; a read error is likely, and the protein shown is translated from the DNA. The CDR3 loop is CALGLPFLPAGLGDRNRRLIF. The CDR3, as DNA: TGTGCCCTTGGGCTCCCGTTCCTACCGGCAGGTCTGGGGGATCGCAATCGGAGACTCATCTTT. The chain joins TRDV1 to TRDJ1; 9 positions agree with TRDD3. TCRdb gives no J gene; it was assigned here by matching the DNA to germline. Germline CDR1 and CDR2: TSWWSYY and QGS. This CDR3 is built from 21 residues.

This clone showed up many times. The protein TCRdb gives is from a much larger clone and does not agree with this DNA's translation at residue 17, likely a read error; the protein shown here comes from the DNA. The CDR3 protein is CACDVLGDTSSWDTRQTFF. CDR3 DNA: TGTGCCTGTGACGTACTGGGGGATACGAGCTCCTGGGACACCCGACAGACGTTTTTC. The genes are TRDV2 and TRDJ3; 13 bases are shared with TRDD3. CDR3 length equals 19 residues. Germline V gene data show CDR1 as GEAIGNYY and CDR2 as EKD.

Comment on this clone: The TCRdb protein comes from a much larger clone and disagrees with this DNA's translation at residue 20, likely due to a read error; the protein given here is derived from the DNA. The chain recombines TRDV1 with TRDJ1; 9 bases are a match to TRDD3. From germline, CDR1 is TSWWSYY and CDR2 QGS. CDR3 length: 23 amino acids. The CDR3: CALGETVLPSAMGIRANTDELIF. The CDR3, as DNA: TGTGCTCTTGGGGAGACTGTCCTGCCTTCCGCGATGGGGATACGCGCTAACACCGATGAACTCATCTTT.

As concerns this clone: TCRdb lists the protein of a much larger clone for this DNA, which differs at residue 7, so this is likely a read error; the protein given here is translated from the DNA itself. This chain links TRDV2 with TRDJ1, with 11 bases identical to TRDD3. Germline matching of the DNA provided the J gene here, since TCRdb leaves it blank. V lost 0 bases and J lost 4; bases outside the gene matches: 18. The CDR3 length is 20 residues. The germline CDR1 and CDR2 sequences are GEAIGNYY and EKD. The CDR3 coding sequence is TGTGCCTGTGACACCGTGACGCCTAATACTGGGGGATATGAGGGCGATAAACTCATCTTT. It codes for CACDTVTPNTGGYEGDKLIF.

The V gene is TRDV1, the J gene TRDJ1; 12 bases are shared with TRDD3. No J gene was available from TCRdb, and it was assigned here by a germline match of the DNA. With V trimmed by 0 bases and J by 6 bases, 20 bases remained unmatched. Germline CDR1 TSWWSYY, CDR2 QGS. The CDR3 has 21 residues. The CDR3, as DNA: TGTGCTCTTGGGGAACTAAAGTCCCTGCACCGGTACTGGGGGATACTCAATAAACTCATCTTT. Translated: CALGELKSLHRYWGILNKLIF.

Regarding this clone: The TCRdb record carries a much larger clone's protein, which differs from this DNA's translation at residue 3; a read error is the likely cause, and the protein listed here is the DNA translation. V gene TRDV1 combines with J gene TRDJ1; the match to TRDD3 covers 9 bases. The CDR3 consists of 21 residues. Germline CDR1 reads TSWWSYY; CDR2 reads QGS. The CDR3 DNA follows: TGTGCCTTTGGGCTCCCGTTCCTACCGGCAGGTCTGGGGGATCGCAATCGGGGACTCATCTTT. The encoded protein is CAFGLPFLPAGLGDRNRGLIF.

In its sample, this clone was seen a few times. The TCRdb protein comes from a much larger clone and disagrees with this DNA's translation at residue 13, likely due to a read error; the protein given here is derived from the DNA. The V gene is TRDV3, the J gene TRDJ2, with D possibly TRDD3 on 6 matching bases. The CDR3 contains 20 residues. Germline V gene lookup returns CDR1 TVYSNPD and CDR2 GDNSRS (reference sequence). V was pared by 0 bases and J by 6 bases, with 32 bases between. The CDR3 loop is CAFSYPFSRGRGTHSAQLFF. As DNA, the CDR3 is TGTGCCTTTAGCTATCCCTTTTCGCGAGGACGGGGGACGCATTCAGCACAACTCTTCTTT. Based on the CDR3 plus reference TRDV3 and TRDJ2, the full variable domain is CDKVTQSSPDQTVASGSEVVLLCTYDTVYSNPDLFWYRIRPDYSFQFVFYGDNSRSEGADFTQGRFSVKHILTQKAFHLVISPVRTEDSATYYCAFSYPFSRGRGTHSAQLFFGKGTQLIVEP.

The sample holds many counts of this clone. The chain employs TRDV1 and TRDJ1; 9 bases are shared with TRDD2. Matching the DNA to germline supplied the J gene, which TCRdb does not give. Germline V gene sequence: CDR1 TSWWSYY, CDR2 QGS. The junction had 27 bases not matched to a gene; V was cut back by 7 bases and J by 0 bases. The CDR3 contains 22 residues. The DNA for the CDR3 is TGTGCTCTTGTGATTAATTGGCCTTCCTACGTTTCCTGGAACTCGTACACCGATAAACTCATCTTT. Translating gives CALVINWPSYVSWNSYTDKLIF.

This clone was detected a few times. Since a much larger clone is just one base distant, this may be a read error. The genes are TRDV1 and TRDJ1, with 13 bases lining up with TRDD3. In germline, CDR1 is TSWWSYY, CDR2 QGS. The CDR3 covers 22 residues. CDR3: CALGDNAFLHKYWGIRPDRLIF. In DNA, the CDR3 is TGTGCTCTTGGGGATAACGCCTTCCTACATAAGTACTGGGGGATACGCCCCGATAGACTCATCTTT.

This clone was picked up a small number of times. The protein recorded in TCRdb matches a much larger clone and deviates from this DNA's translation at residue 7, suggesting a read error; the protein here is obtained by translating the DNA. The genes are TRDV1 and TRDJ1; 7 positions agree with TRDD2. TCRdb offers no J gene call, so here the DNA was matched to germline to obtain one. Germline values: CDR1 TSWWSYY, CDR2 QGS. The CDR3 contains 23 residues. The ends lost 1 base at V and 0 bases at J; junction bases unmatched: 26. The CDR3 DNA is TGTGCTCTTGGGGAACAAGGTTCCTACTTTTACCGCAACAGACCTATTTACACCGATAAACTCATCTTT. This encodes CALGEQGSYFYRNRPIYTDKLIF.

This clone occurred many times. This DNA's translation and the protein TCRdb lists, from a much larger clone, do not match at residue 9, likely due to a read error; the protein shown is translated from the DNA. The chain combines TRDV1 with TRDJ1; TRDD3 aligns across 10 bases. The J gene, missing from TCRdb, was assigned here through DNA to germline matching. V gave up 9 bases and J gave up 0 bases; unmatched junction bases: 37. CDR1 and CDR2 from the germline V gene are TSWWSYY and QGS. The CDR3 length is 25 residues. Here the CDR3 DNA reads TGTGCTCTCTTACCCAAACCGACCCTCCTACCTCTTTTAATTGTACTGGGGGATTACACCGATAAACTCATCTTT. It encodes CALLPKPTLLPLLIVLGDYTDKLIF.

This clone appeared many times. The protein TCRdb gives is from a much larger clone and does not agree with this DNA's translation at residue 18, likely a read error; the protein shown here comes from the DNA. The chain joins TRDV1 to TRDJ1; TRDD3 matches at 12 bases. CDR3 length: 23 amino acids. Trimming took 3 bases from V and 3 from J; bases not matched to a gene: 26. Germline assignment: CDR1 TSWWSYY and CDR2 QGS. Here the CDR3 DNA reads TGTGCTCTTGGGGAGCCCAATCTCTGGGGGATACGCCCGGGCTTAAGTAGGGCCGATAAACTCATCTTT. Translating it yields CALGEPNLWGIRPGLSRADKLIF.

On this clone: Given a far larger clone just one base away, this is likely a sequencing read error. Other DNA sequences in this sample translate to the same CDR3. The CDR3 DNA reads as TGTGCCTGTAAAACTCTTCACGATTACTTTAGGGGATACGCACGGACCGATAAACTCATCTTT. This sequence encodes CACKTLHDYFRGYARTDKLIF. The chain combines TRDV3 with TRDJ1; 9 bases fit TRDD3. Trimming cost V 4 bases and J 2 bases; bases outside gene matches: 29. The CDR3 runs 21 residues. Per germline, CDR1 TVYSNPD and CDR2 GDNSRS (reference sequence).

This clone was counted at least ten times. Since a far larger clone is one base different, this is likely a read error. Additional DNA sequences in this sample encode the identical CDR3. This chain joins TRDV1 and TRDJ1; 10 bases agree with TRDD3. The J gene, missing from TCRdb, was assigned here through DNA to germline matching. The junction had 33 bases not matched to a gene; V was cut back by 5 bases and J by 0 bases. CDR1 and CDR2 from the germline V gene are TSWWSYY and QGS. The CDR3 loop spans 25 amino acids. The CDR3 bases are TGTGCTCTTGGGACCCAAGGCCTTTCACCTTTTTTCTGGGGGATAACATCTGGATACACCGATAAACTCATCTTT. As protein: CALGTQGLSPFFWGITSGYTDKLIF.

Points on this clone: The likely explanation is a read error, given a far larger clone one base away. The sample holds other DNA sequences that translate to the same CDR3. The CDR3 DNA is TGTGCTCTTGGGGAAGGGGAAGGAACGGTCATTCCAGTACTGGGGATTGCCTGCACCGATAAACTCATTTTT. The encoded protein is CALGEGEGTVIPVLGIACTDKLIF. The J gene is TRDJ1, the V gene TRDV1; 7 nucleotides align to TRDD3. The V gene's germline CDR1 is TSWWSYY and CDR2 QGS. CDR3 length: 24 residues.

The table lists this clone with many counts. TCRdb assigns this DNA the protein of a much larger clone, which departs from its translation at residue 5; this likely reflects a read error, and the protein shown comes from translating the DNA. The genes are TRDV2 and TRDJ1, with 8 bases lining up with TRDD3. CDR3 length: 16 residues. In germline, CDR1 is GEAIGNYY, CDR2 EKD. J lost 0 bases, V lost 3 bases, and 8 bases had no gene match. The CDR3 nucleotides read TGTGCCTGTGACGCCGGCCTGGGGGACCACACCGATAAACTCATCTTT. Encoded protein: CACDAGLGDHTDKLIF.

This clone was recorded many times. For this DNA, TCRdb reports the protein of a much larger clone, which diverges at residue 18, most likely from a read error; the protein presented here is translated directly from the DNA. V gene TRDV1 combines with J gene TRDJ2; 8 nucleotides line up with TRDD3. Germline matching of the DNA provided the J gene here, since TCRdb leaves it blank. Germline values: CDR1 TSWWSYY, CDR2 QGS. The CDR3 spans 23 residues. The CDR3 coding sequence is TGTGCTCTTGGGGATCCCCCGGAAGGTTGGGGGATTGTGTCTATCCCTTTGGCAGCACAACTCTTCTTT. It encodes CALGDPPEGWGIVSIPLAAQLFF.

In the case of this clone: A far larger clone is a single base away, which makes a read error likely. The same CDR3 also results from other DNA sequences found in this sample. The J segment was not called; the V segment is TRDV2; TRDD3 reflects the table's D call only, with no check against the DNA. This CDR3 has 19 amino acids. Per the germline V gene, CDR1 is GEAIGNYY and CDR2 is EKD. The CDR3 sequence is CACDIGGHGKDYDADKLIF. DNA for the CDR3: TGTGCCTGTGACATCGGGGGCCATGGGAAGGATTATGACGCCGATAAACTCATCTTC.

This clone was recorded a few times. The protein TCRdb gives is from a much larger clone and does not agree with this DNA's translation at residue 4, likely a read error; the protein shown here comes from the DNA. V is TRDV1 and J is TRDJ1, with 12 positions matching TRDD3. The CDR3 contains 25 residues. The V segment lost 7 bases and the J segment 0 bases; nucleotides outside the gene matches: 33. Germline-derived CDR1 and CDR2 are TSWWSYY and QGS. The CDR3 sequence: CALEKTSLPPFYWGILTPYTDKLIF. DNA for the CDR3: TGTGCTCTTGAGAAGACGAGCCTTCCCCCCTTTTACTGGGGGATACTGACACCGTACACCGATAAACTCATCTTT.

This clone has a count of ten or more. A far more abundant clone sits one base away, making this likely a read error. Other DNA sequences within the sample encode an identical CDR3. The chain has TRDV2 and TRDJ3; D is perhaps TRDD3 (5 bases). The J gene was missing in TCRdb and was found by matching the end of the DNA to germline. This CDR3 spans 19 amino acids. CDR1 GEAIGNYY and CDR2 EKD come from the germline V gene. The CDR3 protein is CACDRAGWLDSWDTRQMFF. The CDR3 coding sequence is TGTGCCTGTGACAGGGCTGGCTGGCTGGACTCCTGGGACACCCGGCAGATGTTTTTC.

This clone has just a few counts. Translating this DNA gives a protein that differs at residue 5 from the TCRdb one, which belongs to a much larger clone; a read error is likely, and the protein shown is this translation. This sequence joins TRDV2 and TRDJ1, with TRDD3 identical over 10 bases. Since TCRdb gives no J gene, matching the DNA to germline was used here to assign it. There are 23 residues in the CDR3. The V and J ends lost 2 bases and 1 base, in that order; junction bases with no gene match: 27. Germline values: CDR1 GEAIGNYY, CDR2 EKD. CDR3 in amino acids: CACDIVGSAVKGGYAAATDKLIF. The CDR3 DNA sequence: TGTGCCTGTGACATCGTTGGTAGCGCGGTAAAAGGGGGATACGCAGCCGCCACCGATAAACTCATCTTT.

In its sample, this clone was seen a few times. The protein TCRdb lists belongs to a much larger clone and differs from this DNA's translation at residue 13, which points to a read error; the protein shown is made from the DNA. The V call is TRDV2, the J call TRDJ1; 9 nucleotides match TRDD3. The CDR3 is 18 amino acids. V gave up 1 base and J gave up 4 bases; unmatched junction bases: 15. Germline V gives CDR1 GEAIGNYY, CDR2 EKD. This chain's CDR3 is CACDTLPTGGEYIDKLIF. In DNA, the CDR3 is TGTGCCTGTGACACGCTCCCTACTGGGGGAGAGTACATCGATAAACTCATCTTT.

This clone was seen repeatedly, ten times or more. This may stem from a read error, because a much larger clone lies one nucleotide away. Other DNA sequences from this sample encode an identical CDR3 as well. This rearrangement joins TRDV2 to TRDJ1; 13 bases are shared with TRDD3. V shed 1 base and J 11 bases; nucleotides not matched to a gene: 30. CDR1 is GEAIGNYY and CDR2 is EKD in the germline V gene. The CDR3 is made up of 22 amino acids. The CDR3 bases are TGTGCCTGTGACACGAGGCAAAATTTCCTACGAACTTTACTGGGGGATACGGAAAAGCTCATCTTT. This translates into CACDTRQNFLRTLLGDTEKLIF.

This clone was observed many times. Since a far larger clone is one base different, this is likely a read error. The sample has other DNA sequences that encode this CDR3 too. This chain uses TRDV2 with TRDJ2; 10 bases align to TRDD3. J lost 2 bases, V lost 0 bases, and 2 bases had no gene match. In germline, CDR1 is GEAIGNYY, CDR2 EKD. The CDR3 spans 16 residues. CDR3 bases: TGTGCCTGTGACACCGTGGGGGATACCTTGACAGCACAACTCTTCTTT. Translating it yields CACDTVGDTLTAQLFF.

This clone was observed many times. TCRdb lists the protein of a much larger clone for this DNA, which differs at residue 13, so this is likely a read error; the protein given here is translated from the DNA itself. The chain joins TRDV1 to TRDJ1, with 11 positions matching TRDD3. The ends lost 2 bases at V and 0 bases at J; junction bases unmatched: 14. The germline V gene encodes CDR1 TSWWSYY and CDR2 QGS. The CDR3 loop spans 20 amino acids. CDR3: CALGETRYWGIYPHTDKLIF. CDR3 nucleotide sequence: TGTGCTCTTGGGGAAACCCGGTACTGGGGGATATATCCCCACACCGATAAACTCATCTTT.

In this sample, this clone turned up a few times. This likely reflects a read error, since a far larger clone is one base away. The sample holds other DNA sequences that translate to the same CDR3. CDR3 DNA sequence: TGTGCTCTTGTGGTTACCATTACTGGGGGACTCCAGCACACGTACACCGACAAACTCATCTTT. Translating it yields CALVVTITGGLQHTYTDKLIF. The chain joins TRDV1 to TRDJ1; 9 bases align to TRDD3. The J gene, not given by TCRdb, was assigned here from a germline match of the nucleotide sequence. The length of the CDR3 is 21 residues. The germline V gene has CDR1 TSWWSYY and CDR2 QGS.